A single sample gave rise to the 25 T cell receptor beta chains below, sequenced in a study of T cell responses to AZD1222 COVID-19 vaccine. TCRdb's table, derived via immunoSEQ multiplex PCR, lists solely in-frame clones and lacks some. This table holds 40,000 to 45,000 clones, 83% found once. Material: peripheral blood, obtained on day 0 of AZD1222 vaccination. The origin of the receptors is an adult in good health.

The J gene is TRBJ1-4, the V gene TRBV11-2; D remains unclear. The CDR3 totals 13 residues. Germline V gives CDR1 SGHAT, CDR2 FQNNGV. V lost 8 bases and J 5 bases, leaving 12 bases between the germline ends. CDR3 amino acids: CASGRSSNEKLFF. CDR3 DNA: TGTGCCAGCGGCAGGAGTTCGAATGAAAAACTGTTTTTT.

The chain links TRBV28 to TRBJ2-7; D is undetermined. Trimming took 6 bases from V and 0 from J, leaving 12 bases between them. Germline V lookup: CDR1 MDHEN, CDR2 SYDVKM. This CDR3 comprises 14 residues. CDR3 region: CASRVSVLSYEQYF. The CDR3 DNA follows: TGTGCCAGCAGGGTCAGCGTCCTCTCCTACGAGCAGTACTTC.

A single count supports this clone. The V and J genes are TRBV30 and TRBJ2-2, with a possible D match to TRBD1 (7 bases). Germline V gene lookup returns CDR1 GTSNPN and CDR2 SVGIG (reference sequence). CDR3 length: 17 residues. Trimming stripped 3 bases from V and 0 bases from J, with 17 bases between. CDR3 in DNA: TGTGCCTGGAGGACCCCGGGACAGCGGGCGAACACCGGGGAGCTGTTTTTT. Protein product: CAWRTPGQRANTGELFF.

A few counts support this clone. The chain is built from TRBV20-1 and TRBJ2-5; D call uncertain. Germline V gene sequence: CDR1 DFQATT, CDR2 SNEGSKA (reference sequence). CDR3 length: 11 amino acids. V gave up 2 bases and J gave up 3 bases, with 4 bases separating them. The chain's CDR3 is CSARLKETQYF. The CDR3 bases are TGCAGTGCTAGACTAAAAGAGACCCAGTACTTC.

The V gene is TRBV24-1, the J gene TRBJ2-3; 7 bases agree with TRBD2. CDR3 length: 16 residues. The germline CDR1 and CDR2 sequences are KGHDR and SFDVKD. With 4 bases clipped from V and 6 bases from J, the junction kept 12 bases outside the gene matches. CDR3 sequence: CATSDLSGSAWDTQYF. CDR3 nucleotide sequence: TGTGCCACCAGTGACCTTAGCGGGTCTGCATGGGATACGCAGTATTTT.

This chain links TRBV4-1 with TRBJ1-3; the match to TRBD1 covers 7 bases. The ends lost 0 bases at V and 4 bases at J; junction bases unmatched: 6. The CDR3 totals 16 residues. Germline assignment: CDR1 MGHRA and CDR2 YSYEKL. In nucleotides, the CDR3 is TGCGCCAGCAGCCAAGACACAGGGGTTGGCGGAAACACCATATATTTT. Its translation: CASSQDTGVGGNTIYF.

This sequence joins TRBV4-3 and TRBJ1-2; weak D call: TRBD1 (5 bases). The CDR3 covers 15 residues. Germline V gene data show CDR1 as LGHNA and CDR2 as YSLEER. Trimming took off 0 bases at V and 4 bases at J, with 12 bases between the two ends. The CDR3 loop reads CASSQDSAGSYGYTF. CDR3 nucleotides: TGCGCCAGCAGCCAAGATTCGGCAGGGAGCTATGGCTACACCTTC.

V gene TRBV27 combines with J gene TRBJ2-7; 7 bases fit TRBD1. From germline, CDR1 is MNHEY and CDR2 SMNVEV (reference sequence). Germline trimming cut 6 bases from V and 4 bases from J; bases unmatched to any gene: 9. The CDR3 extends over 14 amino acids. The chain's CDR3 is CASRPDRDVYEQYF. The CDR3 DNA is TGTGCCAGCAGACCCGACAGGGACGTTTACGAGCAGTACTTC.

This chain joins TRBV5-1 and TRBJ2-2; weak D call: TRBD2 (6 bases). V gave up 2 bases and J gave up 1 base, with 9 bases separating them. This CDR3 has 15 amino acids. CDR1 and CDR2 (germline): SGHRS, YFSETQ. In DNA form, the CDR3 reads TGCGCCAGCAGCTTAGCGGGCCTGAACACCGGGGAGCTGTTTTTT. Translating it yields CASSLAGLNTGELFF.

This clone was picked up many times. The chain employs TRBV19 and TRBJ1-5; D ambiguous. The CDR3 is 15 amino acids. V gave up 4 bases and J gave up 0 bases, with 10 bases separating them. Per germline, CDR1 LNHDA and CDR2 SQIVND (reference sequence). DNA for the CDR3: TGTGCCAGTAGTAGGCAGGAGTATAGCAATCAGCCCCAGCATTTT. Encoded protein: CASSRQEYSNQPQHF.

The chain joins TRBV25-1 to TRBJ1-2; TRBD1 might be the D (6 bases). V was clipped by 6 bases and J by 4 bases, with 12 bases between them. The germline V gene encodes CDR1 MGHDK and CDR2 SYGVNS. The CDR3 is 13 amino acids. The CDR3 nucleotides are TGTGCCAGCAGCCCGGGACACGCCTATGGCTACACCTTC. Translation gives CASSPGHAYGYTF.

This clone was seen a few times. V is TRBV6-5 and J is TRBJ2-1, with 11 bases aligning to TRBD2. V shed 4 bases and J 1 base; nucleotides not matched to a gene: 3. CDR3 length: 16 amino acids. CDR1 is MNHEY, CDR2 SVGAGI, per germline. CDR3 protein: CASSSPSGRSYNEQFF. The DNA of the CDR3 is TGTGCCAGCAGTTCTCCTAGCGGGAGGTCCTACAATGAGCAGTTCTTC.

The genes are TRBV14 and TRBJ2-5, with TRBD2 as a possible D gene (6 bases). Germline CDR1 reads SGHDN; CDR2 reads FVKESK. V was shortened by 6 bases and J by 5 bases, with 13 bases between the two germline ends. The CDR3 consists of 13 residues. The CDR3 nucleotides read TGTGCCAGCAGTCCCTGGCGGGGTGAGACCCAGTACTTC. It translates to CASSPWRGETQYF.

The chain combines TRBV3-1 (or the pseudogene TRBV3-2) with TRBJ1-4; D not certain. Germline V lookup: CDR1 LGHDT, CDR2 YNNKEL (reference sequence). The CDR3 has 15 amino acids. V lost 2 bases and J lost 7, with 14 bases in between. The CDR3 DNA reads as TGTGCCAGCAGCCAACCACAGTCAGGCCTTGAAAAACTGTTTTTT. Translated: CASSQPQSGLEKLFF.

The chain joins TRBV3-1 (or the pseudogene TRBV3-2) to TRBJ2-7, with D possibly being TRBD1 (6 bases). The CDR3 spans 15 residues. Germline V gene data show CDR1 as LGHDT and CDR2 as YNNKEL (reference sequence). The V gene lost 1 base and the J gene lost 2 bases, with 12 bases spanning the gap. CDR3 coding DNA: TGTGCCAGCAGCCAAGTGAGCAGGGGCACCTACGAGCAGTACTTC. It encodes CASSQVSRGTYEQYF.

The gene calls are TRBV30 and TRBJ2-7, with D uncertain. This CDR3 spans 13 amino acids. Germline V gives CDR1 GTSNPN, CDR2 SVGIG (reference sequence). The germline V and J ends were trimmed by 2 bases and 0 bases, with 8 bases remaining between them. CDR3 in DNA: TGTGCCTGGAGTTGGGTCATCTCCTACGAGCAGTACTTC. It specifies CAWSWVISYEQYF.

The rearrangement uses TRBV4-3 and TRBJ2-2; D remains ambiguous. Germline lookup yields CDR1 LGHNA and CDR2 YSLEER. V was trimmed by 4 bases and J by 6 bases, leaving 9 bases between them. CDR3 size: 13 residues. CDR3 sequence: CASSPSRAGELFF. The DNA for the CDR3 is TGCGCCAGCAGCCCCTCCCGCGCCGGGGAGCTGTTTTTT.

The gene calls are TRBV2 and TRBJ2-6; D not resolved. Trimming stripped 5 bases from V and 4 bases from J, with 9 bases between. The CDR3 extends over 14 amino acids. Germline CDR1 and CDR2: SNHLY and FYNNEI. The chain's CDR3 is CASSPPLGANVLTF. CDR3 sequence (DNA): TGTGCCAGCAGTCCTCCCTTGGGGGCCAACGTCCTGACTTTC.

V gene TRBV5-4 combines with J gene TRBJ2-1, with 12 bases lining up with TRBD1. The length of the CDR3 is 15 residues. The ends lost 0 bases at V and 9 bases at J; junction bases unmatched: 4. Germline V gene sequence: CDR1 SGHNT, CDR2 YYREEE (reference sequence). The CDR3, as DNA: TGTGCCAGCAGCTTGGGGGGACAGGGGGCAGGTGAGCAGTTCTTC. Protein: CASSLGGQGAGEQFF. Full variable domain (remainder filled in from reference TRBV5-4 and TRBJ2-1): ETGVTQSPTHLIKTRGQQVTLRCSSQSGHNTVSWYQQALGQGPQFIFQYYREEENGRGNFPPRFSGLQFPNYSSELNVNALELDDSALYLCASSLGGQGAGEQFFGPGTRLTVL.

The rearrangement uses TRBV7-2 and TRBJ1-6, with a possible D match to TRBD1 (5 bases). From germline, CDR1 is SGHTA and CDR2 FQGNSA. V lost 2 bases, J lost 6 bases, and 14 bases lay in between. The length of the CDR3 is 16 residues. CDR3 sequence (DNA): TGTGCCAGCAGCTTAAATGTAGGGAGGGGTAATTCACCCCTCCACTTT. Its translation is CASSLNVGRGNSPLHF.

This sequence joins TRBV2 and TRBJ2-4, with D maybe TRBD1 (5 bases). The CDR3 loop spans 17 amino acids. V lost 3 bases, J lost 0 bases, and 15 bases lay in between. CDR1 and CDR2 (germline): SNHLY, FYNNEI. DNA for the CDR3: TGTGCCAGCAGTGAGTCCCGGACACTGCTAGCCAAAAACATTCAGTACTTC. Translating it yields CASSESRTLLAKNIQYF.

This rearrangement joins TRBV19 to TRBJ2-5; D is unclear. The CDR3 is made up of 13 amino acids. With 4 bases removed from V and 4 bases from J, the gap between germline ends came to 10 bases. The germline V gene encodes CDR1 LNHDA and CDR2 SQIVND (reference sequence). The CDR3 loop reads CASSTHWRETQYF. For the CDR3, the DNA is TGTGCCAGTAGTACACACTGGAGAGAGACCCAGTACTTC.

The chain uses TRBV18 and TRBJ2-6; D ambiguous. The CDR3 spans 18 residues. V shed 2 bases and J shed 0 bases, with 14 bases lying between them. The germline V gene has CDR1 KGHSH and CDR2 LQKENI. The CDR3 bases are TGTGCCAGCTCACCAAATCAGGCGAAAGGCTCTGGGGCCAACGTCCTGACTTTC. Translating it yields CASSPNQAKGSGANVLTF.

The chain combines TRBV5-4 with TRBJ2-5; a weak D match, TRBD1 (6 bases). Germline CDR1 reads SGHNT; CDR2 reads YYREEE (reference sequence). The length of the CDR3 is 14 residues. V dropped 4 bases and J dropped 1 base, with 11 bases sitting between them. The CDR3 DNA sequence: TGTGCCAGCAGCGGAGGACAGTCCCAAGAGACCCAGTACTTC. It translates to CASSGGQSQETQYF.

The J gene is TRBJ1-1, the V gene TRBV28, with TRBD1 matching 9 bases. The ends lost 6 bases at V and 2 bases at J; junction bases unmatched: 7. CDR3 size: 15 residues. Germline-derived CDR1 and CDR2 are MDHEN and SYDVKM. CDR3 nucleotides: TGTGCCAGCAGACCCGGGACAGGGAAAAACACTGAAGCTTTCTTT. Translating it yields CASRPGTGKNTEAFF.